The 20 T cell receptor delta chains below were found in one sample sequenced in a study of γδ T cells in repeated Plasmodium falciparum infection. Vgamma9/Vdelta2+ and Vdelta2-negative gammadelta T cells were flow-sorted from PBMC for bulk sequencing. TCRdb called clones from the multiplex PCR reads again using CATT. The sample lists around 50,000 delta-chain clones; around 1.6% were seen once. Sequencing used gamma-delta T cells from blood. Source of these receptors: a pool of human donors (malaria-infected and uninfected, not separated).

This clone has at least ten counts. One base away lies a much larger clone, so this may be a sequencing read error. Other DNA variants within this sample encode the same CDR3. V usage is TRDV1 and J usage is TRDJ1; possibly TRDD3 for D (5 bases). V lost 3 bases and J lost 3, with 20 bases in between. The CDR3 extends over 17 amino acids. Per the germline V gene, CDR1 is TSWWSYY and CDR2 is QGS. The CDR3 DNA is TGTGCTCTTGGGGATCTCACGGGGGGCCCTGCACCCGATAAACTCATCTTT. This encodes CALGDLTGGPAPDKLIF.

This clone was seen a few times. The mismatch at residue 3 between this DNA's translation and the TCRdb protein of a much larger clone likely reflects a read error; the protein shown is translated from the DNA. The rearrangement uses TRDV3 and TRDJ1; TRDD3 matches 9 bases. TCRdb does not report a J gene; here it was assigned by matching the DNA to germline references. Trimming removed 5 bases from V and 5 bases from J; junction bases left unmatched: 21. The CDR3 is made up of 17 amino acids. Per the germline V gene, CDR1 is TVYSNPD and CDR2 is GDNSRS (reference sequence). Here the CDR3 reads CALIPRHWGSEEDKLIF. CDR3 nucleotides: TGTGCCCTTATACCCCGACACTGGGGGAGCGAAGAGGATAAACTCATCTTT.

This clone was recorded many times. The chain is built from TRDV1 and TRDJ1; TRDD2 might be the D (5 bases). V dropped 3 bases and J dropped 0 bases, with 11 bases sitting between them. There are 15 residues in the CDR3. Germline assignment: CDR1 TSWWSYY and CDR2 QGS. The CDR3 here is CALGEFLAHTDKLIF. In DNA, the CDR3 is TGTGCTCTTGGGGAGTTCCTTGCGCACACCGATAAACTCATCTTT.

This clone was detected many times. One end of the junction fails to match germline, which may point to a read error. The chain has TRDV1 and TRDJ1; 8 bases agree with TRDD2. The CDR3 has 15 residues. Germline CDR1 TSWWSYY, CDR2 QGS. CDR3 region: CALWELPTETDKLIF. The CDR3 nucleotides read TGTGCTCTTTGGGAACTTCCTACTGAGACCGATAAACTCATCTTT.

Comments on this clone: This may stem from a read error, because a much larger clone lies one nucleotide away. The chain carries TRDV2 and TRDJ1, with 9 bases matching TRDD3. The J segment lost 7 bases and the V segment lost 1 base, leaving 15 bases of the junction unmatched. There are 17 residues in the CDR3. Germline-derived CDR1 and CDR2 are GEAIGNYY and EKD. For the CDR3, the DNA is TGTGCCTGTGACACATTACTGGGGGACCCTGGGGGTATTAAACTCATCTTT. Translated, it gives CACDTLLGDPGGIKLIF.

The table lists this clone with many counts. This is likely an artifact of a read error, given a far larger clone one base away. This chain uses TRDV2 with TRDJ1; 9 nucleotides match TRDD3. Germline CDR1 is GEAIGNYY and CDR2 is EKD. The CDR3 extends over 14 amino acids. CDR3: CAYDPGGYTDKLIF. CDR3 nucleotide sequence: TGTGCCTATGACCCTGGGGGATACACCGATAAACTCATCTTT.

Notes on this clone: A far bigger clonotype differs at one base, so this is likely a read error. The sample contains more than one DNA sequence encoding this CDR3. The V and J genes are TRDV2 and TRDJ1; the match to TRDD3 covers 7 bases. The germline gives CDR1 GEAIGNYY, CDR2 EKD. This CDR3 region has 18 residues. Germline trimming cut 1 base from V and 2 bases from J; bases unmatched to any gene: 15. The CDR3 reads CACDTVGGTWGKTDKLIF. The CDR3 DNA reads TGTGCCTGTGACACGGTAGGAGGTACTTGGGGGAAAACCGATAAACTCATCTTT.

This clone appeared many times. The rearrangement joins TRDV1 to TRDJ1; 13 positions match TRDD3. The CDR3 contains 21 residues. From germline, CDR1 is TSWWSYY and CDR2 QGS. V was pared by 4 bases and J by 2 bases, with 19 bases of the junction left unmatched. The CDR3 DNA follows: TGTGCTCTTGGGGGATTTACTATCTCGTACTGGGGGATACGCGGGACCGATAAACTCATCTTT. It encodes CALGGFTISYWGIRGTDKLIF.

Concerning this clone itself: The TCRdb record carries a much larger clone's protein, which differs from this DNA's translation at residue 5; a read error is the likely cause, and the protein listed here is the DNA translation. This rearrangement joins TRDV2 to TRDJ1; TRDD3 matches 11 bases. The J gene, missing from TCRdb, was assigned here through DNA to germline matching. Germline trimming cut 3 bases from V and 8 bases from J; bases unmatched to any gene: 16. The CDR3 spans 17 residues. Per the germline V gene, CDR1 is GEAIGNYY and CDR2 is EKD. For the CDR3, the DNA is TGTGCCTGTGACGCCCTGGTTGTTGGGGGATACGGCAAGAAACTCATCTTT. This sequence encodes CACDALVVGGYGKKLIF.

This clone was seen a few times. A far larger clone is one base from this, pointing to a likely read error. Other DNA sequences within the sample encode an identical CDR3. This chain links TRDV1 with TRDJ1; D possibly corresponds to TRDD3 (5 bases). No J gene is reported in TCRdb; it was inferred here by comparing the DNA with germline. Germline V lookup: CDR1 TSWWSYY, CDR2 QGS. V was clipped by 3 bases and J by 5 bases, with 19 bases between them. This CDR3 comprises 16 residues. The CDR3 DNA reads TGTGCTCTTGGGGATCCGGGGCGCGCGATGGGGGATAAACTCATCTTT. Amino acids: CALGDPGRAMGDKLIF.

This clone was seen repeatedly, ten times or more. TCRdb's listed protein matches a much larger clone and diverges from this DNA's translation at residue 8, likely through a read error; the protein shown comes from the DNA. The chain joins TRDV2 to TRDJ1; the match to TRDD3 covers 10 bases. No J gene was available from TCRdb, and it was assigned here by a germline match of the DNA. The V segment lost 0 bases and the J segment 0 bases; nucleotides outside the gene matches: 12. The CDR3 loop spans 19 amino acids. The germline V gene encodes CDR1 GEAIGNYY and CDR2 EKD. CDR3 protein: CACDTLRRWGILHTDKLIF. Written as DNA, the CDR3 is TGTGCCTGTGACACCCTCCGCAGGTGGGGGATACTCCACACCGATAAACTCATCTTT.

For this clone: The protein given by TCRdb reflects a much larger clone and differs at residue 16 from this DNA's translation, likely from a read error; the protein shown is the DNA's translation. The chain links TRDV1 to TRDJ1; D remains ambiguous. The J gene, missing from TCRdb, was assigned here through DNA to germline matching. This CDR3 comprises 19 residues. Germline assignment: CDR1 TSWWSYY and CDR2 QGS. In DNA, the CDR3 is TGTGCTCTTGGGGAACTAGAGTCGTCCCGGTCCTTTATTACCGATGAACTCATCTTT. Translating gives CALGELESSRSFITDELIF.

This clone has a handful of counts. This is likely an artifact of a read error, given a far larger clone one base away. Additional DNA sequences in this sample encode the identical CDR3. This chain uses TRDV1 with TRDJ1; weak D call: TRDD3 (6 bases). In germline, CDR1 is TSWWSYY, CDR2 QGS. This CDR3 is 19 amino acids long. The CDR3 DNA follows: TGTGCTCTCGGGGAAAATGTCGAGGACAACTGGGATAAGGCCGATAAACTCATCTTT. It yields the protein CALGENVEDNWDKADKLIF.

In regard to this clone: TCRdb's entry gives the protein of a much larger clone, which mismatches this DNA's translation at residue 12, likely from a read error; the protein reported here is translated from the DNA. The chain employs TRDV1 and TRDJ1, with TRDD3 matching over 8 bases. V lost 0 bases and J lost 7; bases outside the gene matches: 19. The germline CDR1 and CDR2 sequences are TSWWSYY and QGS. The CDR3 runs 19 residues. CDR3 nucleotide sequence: TGTGCTCTTGGGGAACTAGTACCTACGGGGGATAGATTAATACGTAAACTCATCTTT. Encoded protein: CALGELVPTGDRLIRKLIF.

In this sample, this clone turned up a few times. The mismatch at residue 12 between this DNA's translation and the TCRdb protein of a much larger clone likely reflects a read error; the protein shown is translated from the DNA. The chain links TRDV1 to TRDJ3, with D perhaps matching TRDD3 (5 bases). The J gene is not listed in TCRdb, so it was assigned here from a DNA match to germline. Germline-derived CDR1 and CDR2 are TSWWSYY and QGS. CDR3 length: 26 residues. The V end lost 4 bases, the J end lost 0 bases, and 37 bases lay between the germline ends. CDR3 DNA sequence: TGTGCTCTTGGGGGAACTAAAGTCCAAAAGGGGGGTACGCTTAGGGAGTTCTCCTGGGACACCCGACAGATGTTTTTC. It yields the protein CALGGTKVQKGGTLREFSWDTRQMFF.

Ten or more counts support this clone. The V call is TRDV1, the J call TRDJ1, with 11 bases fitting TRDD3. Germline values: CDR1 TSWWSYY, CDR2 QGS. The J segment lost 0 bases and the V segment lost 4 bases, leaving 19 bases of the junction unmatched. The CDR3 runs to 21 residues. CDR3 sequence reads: CALGAYGDRVLGDKYTDKLIF. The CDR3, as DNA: TGTGCTCTTGGGGCCTACGGAGACCGTGTACTGGGGGATAAGTACACCGATAAACTCATCTTT.

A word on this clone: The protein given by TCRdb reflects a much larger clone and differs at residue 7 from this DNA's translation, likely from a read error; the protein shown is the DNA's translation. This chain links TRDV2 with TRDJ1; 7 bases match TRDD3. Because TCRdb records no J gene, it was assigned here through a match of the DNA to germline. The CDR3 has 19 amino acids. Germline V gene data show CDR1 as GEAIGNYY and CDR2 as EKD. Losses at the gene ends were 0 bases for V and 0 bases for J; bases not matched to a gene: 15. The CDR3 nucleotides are TGTGCCTGTGACACCGGCCGATTGGGGGAGCGGATGTACACCGATAAACTCATCTTT. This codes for CACDTGRLGERMYTDKLIF.

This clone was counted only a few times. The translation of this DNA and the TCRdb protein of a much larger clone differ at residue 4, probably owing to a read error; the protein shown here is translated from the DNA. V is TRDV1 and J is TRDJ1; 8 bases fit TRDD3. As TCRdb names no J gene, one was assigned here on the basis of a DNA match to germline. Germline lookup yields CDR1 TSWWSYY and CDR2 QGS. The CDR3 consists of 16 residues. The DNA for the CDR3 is TGTGCTCTTAGGGAATTTGGGGGATCCTACACCGATAAACTCATCTTT. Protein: CALREFGGSYTDKLIF.

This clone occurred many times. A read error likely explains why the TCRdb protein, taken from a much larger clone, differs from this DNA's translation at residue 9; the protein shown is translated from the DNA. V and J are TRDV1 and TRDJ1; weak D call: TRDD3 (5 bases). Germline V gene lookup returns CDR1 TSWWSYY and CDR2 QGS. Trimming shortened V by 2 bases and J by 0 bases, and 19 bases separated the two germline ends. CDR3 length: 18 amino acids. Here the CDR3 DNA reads TGTGCTCTTGGGGAAACAAAGGGATGCGTTCTTGACACCGATAAACTCATCTTT. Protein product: CALGETKGCVLDTDKLIF.

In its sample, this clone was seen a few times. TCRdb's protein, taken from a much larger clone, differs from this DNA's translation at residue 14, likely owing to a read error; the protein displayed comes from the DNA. In DNA form, the CDR3 reads TGTGCCTGTGACACCTTAGGCTCTAGAATCTACACCGATGAACTCATCTTT. Amino acid sequence: CACDTLGSRIYTDELIF. The V call is TRDV2, the J call TRDJ1, with unresolved D. The J gene, missing from TCRdb, was assigned here through DNA to germline matching. Germline V gene lookup returns CDR1 GEAIGNYY and CDR2 EKD. The CDR3 runs to 17 residues.